Here is one TCR beta chain with its context. What it binds is unknown. The data stem from a study of cytomegalovirus exposure and HLA in healthy donors. Study-level findings and limits: Links to common viral pathogens appeared, in a later analysis, for several of the most significant clusters.

J lost 0 bases, V lost 5 bases, and 13 bases had no gene match. The germline CDR1 and CDR2 sequences are MNHEY and SMNVEV (reference sequence). This CDR3 spans 19 amino acids. Primers included in the PCR were 60 Vbeta and 13 Jbeta primers. TCRdb's copy holds only in-frame clones and misses some; the assay was immunoSEQ multiplex PCR. The sample lists 75,000 to 90,000 clones; roughly 80% were seen once. The source material was PBMCs. V and J are TRBV27 and TRBJ1-4, with 9 bases aligning to TRBD1. This TCR was recovered from a human donor in good health. CDR3 in amino acids: CASSRFPRDRVATNEKLFF. The CDR3 DNA reads TGTGCCAGCAGTAGGTTTCCCCGGGACAGGGTTGCAACTAATGAAAAACTGTTTTTT.